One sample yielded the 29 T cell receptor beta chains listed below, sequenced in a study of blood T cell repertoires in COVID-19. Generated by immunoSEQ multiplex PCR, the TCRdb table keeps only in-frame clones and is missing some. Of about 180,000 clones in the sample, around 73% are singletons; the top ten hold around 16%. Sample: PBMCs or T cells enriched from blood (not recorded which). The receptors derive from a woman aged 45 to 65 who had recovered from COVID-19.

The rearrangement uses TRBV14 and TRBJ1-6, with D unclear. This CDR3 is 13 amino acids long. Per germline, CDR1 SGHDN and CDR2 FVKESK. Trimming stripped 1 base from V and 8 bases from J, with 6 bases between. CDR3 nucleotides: TGTGCCAGCAGCCAAGCTTTTGATTCACCCCTCCACTTT. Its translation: CASSQAFDSPLHF.

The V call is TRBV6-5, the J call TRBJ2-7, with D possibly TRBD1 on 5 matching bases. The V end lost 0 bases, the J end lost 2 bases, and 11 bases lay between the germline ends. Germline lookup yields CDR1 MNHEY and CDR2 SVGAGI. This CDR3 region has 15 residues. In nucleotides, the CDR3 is TGTGCCAGCAGTTACTCGGGGCAGCTCGCCTACGAGCAGTACTTC. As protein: CASSYSGQLAYEQYF.

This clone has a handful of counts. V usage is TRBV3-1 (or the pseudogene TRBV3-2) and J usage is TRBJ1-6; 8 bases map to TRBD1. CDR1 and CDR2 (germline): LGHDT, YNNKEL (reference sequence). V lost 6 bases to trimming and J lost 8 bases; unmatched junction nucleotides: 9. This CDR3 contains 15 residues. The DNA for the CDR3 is TGTGCCAGCAGAGCGACAGGGGCTCTCGATTCACCCCTCCACTTT. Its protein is CASRATGALDSPLHF.

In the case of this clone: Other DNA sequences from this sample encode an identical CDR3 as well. This chain's CDR3 is CASSEWRGTEAFF. DNA for the CDR3: TGCGCCAGCAGTGAGTGGCGGGGTACTGAAGCTTTCTTT. The chain employs TRBV10-1 and TRBJ1-1; no firm D call. V lost 1 base, J lost 5 bases, and 8 bases lay in between. Per germline, CDR1 WNHNN and CDR2 SYGVQD (reference sequence). The CDR3 spans 13 residues.

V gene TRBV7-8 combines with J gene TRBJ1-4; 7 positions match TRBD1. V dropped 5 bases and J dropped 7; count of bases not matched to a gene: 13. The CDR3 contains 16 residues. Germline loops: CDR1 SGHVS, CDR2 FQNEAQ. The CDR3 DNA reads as TGTGCCAGCAGCCCAGGACAGGTCGGGCTGGGTGAAAAACTGTTTTTT. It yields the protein CASSPGQVGLGEKLFF.

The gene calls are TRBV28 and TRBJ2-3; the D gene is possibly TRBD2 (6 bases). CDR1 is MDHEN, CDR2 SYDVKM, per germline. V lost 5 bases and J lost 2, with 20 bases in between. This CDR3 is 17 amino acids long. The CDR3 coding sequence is TGTGCCAGCAGTCCAGGAGGGGACCAAGTCCTCACAGATACGCAGTATTTT. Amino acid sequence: CASSPGGDQVLTDTQYF.

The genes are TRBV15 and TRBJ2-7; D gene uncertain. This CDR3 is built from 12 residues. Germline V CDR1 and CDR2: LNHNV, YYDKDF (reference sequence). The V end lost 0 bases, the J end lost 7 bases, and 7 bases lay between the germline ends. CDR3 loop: CATSRDLGEQYF. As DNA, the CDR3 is TGTGCCACCAGCAGAGATCTAGGAGAGCAGTACTTC.

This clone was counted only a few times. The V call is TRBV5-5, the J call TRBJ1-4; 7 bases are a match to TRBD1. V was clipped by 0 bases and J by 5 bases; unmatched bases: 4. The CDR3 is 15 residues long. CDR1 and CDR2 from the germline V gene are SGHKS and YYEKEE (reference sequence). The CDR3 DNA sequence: TGTGCCAGCAGCTTGGGGGACAGTAGGAATGAAAAACTGTTTTTT. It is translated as CASSLGDSRNEKLFF.

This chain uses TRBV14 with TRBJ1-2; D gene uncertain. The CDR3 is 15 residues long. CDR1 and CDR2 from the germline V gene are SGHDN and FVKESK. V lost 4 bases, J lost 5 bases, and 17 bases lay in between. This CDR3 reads CASSPGGPPGYGYTF. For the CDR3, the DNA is TGTGCCAGCAGCCCCGGAGGGCCTCCTGGGTATGGCTACACCTTC.

DNA of the CDR3: TGCAGTGCGGGGAGGGAAGAAAAACTGTTTTTT. Translated, it gives CSAGREEKLFF. J is TRBJ1-4 and V is TRBV20-1; D remains ambiguous. Germline V CDR1 and CDR2: DFQATT, SNEGSKA (reference sequence). Deletions cut 6 bases from V and 8 bases from J, with 10 bases between. The CDR3 contains 11 residues.

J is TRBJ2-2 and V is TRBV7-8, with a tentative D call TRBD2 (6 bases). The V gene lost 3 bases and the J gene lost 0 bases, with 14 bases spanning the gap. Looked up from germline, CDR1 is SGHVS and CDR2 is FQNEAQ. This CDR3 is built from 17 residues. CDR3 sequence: CASSLGFSGANTGELFF. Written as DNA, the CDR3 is TGTGCCAGCAGCTTGGGGTTCTCGGGGGCGAACACCGGGGAGCTGTTTTTT.

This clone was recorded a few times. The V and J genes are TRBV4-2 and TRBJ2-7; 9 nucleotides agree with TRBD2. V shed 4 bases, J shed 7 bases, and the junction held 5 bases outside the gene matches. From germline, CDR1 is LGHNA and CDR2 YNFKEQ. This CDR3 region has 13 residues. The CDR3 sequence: CASSLAGVQEQYF. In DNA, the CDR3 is TGTGCCAGCAGCCTAGCGGGAGTTCAAGAGCAGTACTTC.

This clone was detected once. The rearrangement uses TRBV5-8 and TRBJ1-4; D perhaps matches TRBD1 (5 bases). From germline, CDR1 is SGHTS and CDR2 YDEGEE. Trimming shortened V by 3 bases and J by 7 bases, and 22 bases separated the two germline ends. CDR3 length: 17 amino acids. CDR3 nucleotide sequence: TGTGCCAGCAGCTCCCGATATGGGAGGCAGGGTAGTGAAAAACTGTTTTTT. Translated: CASSSRYGRQGSEKLFF.

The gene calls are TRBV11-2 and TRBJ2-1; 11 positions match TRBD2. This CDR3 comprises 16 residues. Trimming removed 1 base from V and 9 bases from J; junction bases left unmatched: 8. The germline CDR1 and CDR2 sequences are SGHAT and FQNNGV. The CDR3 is CASSLGSGRATGEQFF. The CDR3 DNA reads TGTGCCAGCAGCTTAGGTAGCGGGAGGGCCACGGGTGAGCAGTTCTTC. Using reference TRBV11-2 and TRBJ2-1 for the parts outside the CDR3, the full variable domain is EAGVAQSPRYKIIEKRQSVAFWCNPISGHATLYWYQQILGQGPKLLIQFQNNGVVDDSQLPKDRFSAERLKGVDSTLKIQPAKLEDSAVYLCASSLGSGRATGEQFFGPGTRLTVL.

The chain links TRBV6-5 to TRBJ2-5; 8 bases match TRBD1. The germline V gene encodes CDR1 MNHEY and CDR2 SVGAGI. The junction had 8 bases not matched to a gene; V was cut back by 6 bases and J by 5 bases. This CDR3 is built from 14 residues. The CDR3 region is CASRRQGSGETQYF. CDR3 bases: TGTGCCAGCAGAAGACAGGGGTCAGGCGAGACCCAGTACTTC.

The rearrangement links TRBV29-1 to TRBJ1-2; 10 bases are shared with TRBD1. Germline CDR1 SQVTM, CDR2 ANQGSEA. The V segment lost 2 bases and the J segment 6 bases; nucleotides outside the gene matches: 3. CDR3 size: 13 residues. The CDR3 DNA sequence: TGCAGCGTTGAAAGGGACAGGGGCGATGGCTACACCTTC. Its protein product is CSVERDRGDGYTF. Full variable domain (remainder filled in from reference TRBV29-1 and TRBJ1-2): SAVISQKPSRDICQRGTSLTIQCQVDSQVTMMFWYRQQPGQSLTLIATANQGSEATYESGFVIDKFPISRPNLTFSTLTVSNMSPEDSSIYLCSVERDRGDGYTFGSGTRLTVV.

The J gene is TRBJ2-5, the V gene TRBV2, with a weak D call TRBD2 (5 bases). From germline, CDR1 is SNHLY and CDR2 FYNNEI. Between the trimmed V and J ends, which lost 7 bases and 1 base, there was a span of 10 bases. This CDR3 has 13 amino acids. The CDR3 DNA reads TGTGCCAGCATTCTAGCCCCCCAAGAGACCCAGTACTTC. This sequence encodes CASILAPQETQYF.

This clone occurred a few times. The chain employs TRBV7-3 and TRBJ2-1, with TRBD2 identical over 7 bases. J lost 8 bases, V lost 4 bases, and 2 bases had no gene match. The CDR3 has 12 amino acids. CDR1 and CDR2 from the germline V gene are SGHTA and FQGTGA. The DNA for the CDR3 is TGTGCCAGCAGCTCAACTAGCGATGAGCAGTTCTTC. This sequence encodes CASSSTSDEQFF.

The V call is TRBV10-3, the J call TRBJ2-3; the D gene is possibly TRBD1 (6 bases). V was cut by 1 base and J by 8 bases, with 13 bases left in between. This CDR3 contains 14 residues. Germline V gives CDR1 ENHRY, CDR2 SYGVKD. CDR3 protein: CAISEFGGEGTQYF. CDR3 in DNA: TGTGCCATCAGTGAGTTTGGGGGCGAAGGTACGCAGTATTTT.

The CDR3 DNA is TGTGCCAGCAGTGATGACAGGAAAGGCGCCATATATTTT. It yields the protein CASSDDRKGAIYF. The genes are TRBV27 and TRBJ1-3; tentative D call: TRBD1 (6 bases). Trimming stripped 5 bases from V and 11 bases from J, with 16 bases between. This CDR3 has 13 amino acids. The V gene's germline CDR1 is MNHEY and CDR2 SMNVEV (reference sequence).

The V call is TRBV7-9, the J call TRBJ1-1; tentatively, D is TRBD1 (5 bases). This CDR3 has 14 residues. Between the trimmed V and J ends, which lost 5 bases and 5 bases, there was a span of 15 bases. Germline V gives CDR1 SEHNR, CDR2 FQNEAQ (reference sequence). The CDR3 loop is CASSTRTSRTEAFF. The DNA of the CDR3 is TGTGCCAGCAGCACCCGGACAAGTCGGACTGAAGCTTTCTTT.

The CDR3 bases are TGTGCCAGCAGCGAAGACGCGGGCGGCAATCAGCCCCAGCATTTT. It translates to CASSEDAGGNQPQHF. This chain links TRBV9 with TRBJ1-5; D gene ambiguous. Per germline, CDR1 SGDLS and CDR2 YYNGEE. V lost 3 bases and J 2 bases, leaving 12 bases between the germline ends. The CDR3 contains 15 residues.

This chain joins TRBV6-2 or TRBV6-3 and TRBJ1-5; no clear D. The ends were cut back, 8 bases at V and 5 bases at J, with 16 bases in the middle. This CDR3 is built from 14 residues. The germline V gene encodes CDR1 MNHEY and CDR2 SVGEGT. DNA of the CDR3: TGTGCCAGCGGCCAGCCTAACGGGGATCAGCCCCAGCATTTT. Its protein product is CASGQPNGDQPQHF.

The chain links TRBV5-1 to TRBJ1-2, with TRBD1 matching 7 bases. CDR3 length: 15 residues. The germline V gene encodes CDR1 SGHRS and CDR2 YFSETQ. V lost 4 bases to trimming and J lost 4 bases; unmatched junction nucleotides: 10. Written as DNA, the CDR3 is TGCGCCAGCAGCCCAGCCGGGACAGCCTCCTATGGCTACACCTTC. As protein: CASSPAGTASYGYTF.

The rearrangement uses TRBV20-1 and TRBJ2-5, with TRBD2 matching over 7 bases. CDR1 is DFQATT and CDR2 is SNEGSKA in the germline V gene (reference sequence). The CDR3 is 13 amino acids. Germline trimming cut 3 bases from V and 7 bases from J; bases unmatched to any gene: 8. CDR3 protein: CSASGAGVGTQYF. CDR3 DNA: TGCAGTGCTAGTGGCGCGGGAGTGGGGACCCAGTACTTC.

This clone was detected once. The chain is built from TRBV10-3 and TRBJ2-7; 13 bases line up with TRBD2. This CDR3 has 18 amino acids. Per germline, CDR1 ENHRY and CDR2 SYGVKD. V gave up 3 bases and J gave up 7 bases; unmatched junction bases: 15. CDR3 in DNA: TGTGCCATCAGTGACGGGACTAGCGGGAAGAGGGGGTCGAGGGAGCAGTACTTC. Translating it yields CAISDGTSGKRGSREQYF.

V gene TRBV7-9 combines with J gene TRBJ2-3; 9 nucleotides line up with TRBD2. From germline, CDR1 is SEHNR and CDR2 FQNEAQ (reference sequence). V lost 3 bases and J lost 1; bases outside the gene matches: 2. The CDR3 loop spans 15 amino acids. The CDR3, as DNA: TGTGCCAGCAGCTTGAGGACTAGCGGCACAGATACGCAGTATTTT. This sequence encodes CASSLRTSGTDTQYF.

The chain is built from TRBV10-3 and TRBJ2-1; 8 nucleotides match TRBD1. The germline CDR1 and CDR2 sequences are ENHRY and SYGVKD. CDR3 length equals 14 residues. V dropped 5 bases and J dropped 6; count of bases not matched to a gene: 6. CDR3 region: CAISRDRSANEQFF. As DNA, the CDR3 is TGTGCCATCAGTCGGGACAGGTCCGCCAATGAGCAGTTCTTC.

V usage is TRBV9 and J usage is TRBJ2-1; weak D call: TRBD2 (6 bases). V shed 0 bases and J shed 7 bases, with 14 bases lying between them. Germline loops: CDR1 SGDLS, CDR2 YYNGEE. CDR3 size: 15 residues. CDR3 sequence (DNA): TGTGCCAGCAGCGTAGGTTACGGGACTGAGAATGAGCAGTTCTTC. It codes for CASSVGYGTENEQFF.